Shown below are 24 T cell receptor beta chains from a single sample sequenced in a study of CD8 T cells in Susac syndrome. Reverse transcription of roughly 0.5 to 1 ug RNA was performed with random hexamers. TCRdb reanalysed the immunoSEQ multiplex PCR reads using MiXCR and keeps one entry per CDR3 protein. The table has 150,000 to 200,000 distinct CDR3 sequences, nearly 95% seen once. Sequencing was performed on CD4+ T cells from PBMCs. All receptors derive from a human donor with multiple sclerosis.

The chain joins TRBV29-1 to TRBJ1-1; D remains unclear. With 6 bases removed from V and 6 bases from J, the gap between germline ends came to 17 bases. The CDR3 extends over 13 amino acids. CDR1 and CDR2 from the germline V gene are SQVTM and ANQGSEA. The CDR3 region has the DNA TGCAGCGTCTCGGACGGGGAAAGCGCTGAAGCTTTCTTT. Translating it yields CSVSDGESAEAFF.

V gene TRBV4-1 combines with J gene TRBJ2-2; 7 bases match TRBD1. The CDR3 has 15 residues. CDR1 and CDR2 from the germline V gene are MGHRA and YSYEKL. V dropped 3 bases and J dropped 4; count of bases not matched to a gene: 5. DNA of the CDR3: TGCGCCAGCAGCCACGGCGCAGGGGGCACCGGGGAGCTGTTTTTT. Translated, it gives CASSHGAGGTGELFF.

This chain uses TRBV20-1 with TRBJ2-6; D ambiguous. Trimming removed 0 bases from V and 9 bases from J, with 12 bases in between. The CDR3 extends over 14 amino acids. Germline V lookup: CDR1 DFQATT, CDR2 SNEGSKA (reference sequence). The CDR3: CSAREGKVVNVLTF. The DNA of the CDR3 is TGCAGTGCTAGAGAGGGGAAGGTGGTCAACGTCCTGACTTTC.

The chain joins TRBV9 to TRBJ2-7; perhaps TRBD1 as D (6 bases). This CDR3 is built from 14 residues. The V gene lost 4 bases and the J gene lost 4 bases, with 15 bases spanning the gap. Germline CDR1 SGDLS, CDR2 YYNGEE. CDR3 sequence: CASSKDGQSYEQYF. The CDR3 DNA sequence: TGTGCCAGCAGCAAAGATGGACAGTCTTACGAGCAGTACTTC.

The rearrangement links TRBV29-1 to TRBJ2-4; 7 bases are a match to TRBD1. The germline V gene has CDR1 SQVTM and CDR2 ANQGSEA. V lost 6 bases and J lost 6; bases outside the gene matches: 14. The CDR3 totals 15 residues. The CDR3: CSVGFVTGAGNIQYF. The DNA of the CDR3 is TGCAGCGTGGGCTTCGTCACAGGGGCAGGAAACATTCAGTACTTC.

This sequence joins TRBV7-9 and TRBJ1-2; D perhaps matches TRBD1 (6 bases). The V and J ends lost 4 bases and 3 bases respectively, with 12 bases between them. The CDR3 contains 14 residues. Per the germline V gene, CDR1 is SEHNR and CDR2 is FQNEAQ (reference sequence). The CDR3 here is CASSSLSGDYGYTF. DNA of the CDR3: TGTGCCAGCAGCTCTCTCTCAGGGGACTATGGCTACACCTTC.

The V and J genes are TRBV27 and TRBJ2-6, with unresolved D. Germline-derived CDR1 and CDR2 are MNHEY and SMNVEV (reference sequence). V dropped 7 bases and J dropped 1 base, with 11 bases sitting between them. The CDR3 has 15 amino acids. CDR3 sequence (DNA): TGTGCCAGCACGATCAGGCGGTCTGGGGCCAACGTCCTGACTTTC. It encodes CASTIRRSGANVLTF.

This clonotype was observed a few times. The V and J genes are TRBV30 and TRBJ1-5; D is perhaps TRBD1 (6 bases). Germline values: CDR1 GTSNPN, CDR2 SVGIG (reference sequence). V lost 4 bases and J 3 bases, leaving 13 bases between the germline ends. The CDR3 is 14 amino acids. The CDR3 spells CAWTPGGANQPQHF. CDR3 DNA sequence: TGTGCCTGGACCCCGGGGGGGGCCAATCAGCCCCAGCATTTT.

The J gene is TRBJ1-2, the V gene TRBV10-3; D uncertain. The CDR3 loop spans 13 amino acids. Per the germline V gene, CDR1 is ENHRY and CDR2 is SYGVKD. V was pared by 9 bases and J by 0 bases, with 11 bases between. The CDR3 bases are TGTGCCATAGGACCAGGCGCTAACTATGGCTACACCTTC. It yields the protein CAIGPGANYGYTF.

The V call is TRBV30, the J call TRBJ2-1, with D unclear. Germline V lookup: CDR1 GTSNPN, CDR2 SVGIG (reference sequence). V was pared by 0 bases and J by 5 bases, with 8 bases between. The CDR3 covers 13 residues. The CDR3 protein is CAWSVLGHNEQFF. The CDR3 DNA reads TGTGCCTGGAGTGTACTCGGTCACAATGAGCAGTTCTTC.

The V call is TRBV20-1, the J call TRBJ2-3, with 8 bases that match TRBD2. V was pared by 6 bases and J by 6 bases, with 11 bases of the junction left unmatched. The CDR3 covers 14 residues. The V gene's germline CDR1 is DFQATT and CDR2 SNEGSKA (reference sequence). CDR3 in amino acids: CSALSGGAPDTQYF. CDR3 sequence (DNA): TGCAGTGCCCTCTCGGGAGGGGCACCGGATACGCAGTATTTT.

The chain uses TRBV12-3 or TRBV12-4 and TRBJ1-2; D is unresolved. Trimming took off 2 bases at V and 3 bases at J, with 7 bases between the two ends. The CDR3 consists of 13 residues. The DNA for the CDR3 is TGTGCCAGCAGTTTAATTGGGCACTATGGCTACACCTTC. It encodes CASSLIGHYGYTF.

The chain carries TRBV7-2 and TRBJ2-5; unclear D gene. Germline CDR1 and CDR2: SGHTA and FQGNSA. There are 14 residues in the CDR3. Trimming removed 6 bases from V and 3 bases from J, with 14 bases in between. CDR3: CASRRARVEETQYF. The CDR3 DNA sequence: TGTGCCAGCAGACGGGCTCGCGTGGAAGAGACCCAGTACTTC.

The V gene is TRBV24-1, the J gene TRBJ2-5, with 7 positions matching TRBD1. Trimming took 0 bases from V and 1 from J; bases not matched to a gene: 10. Germline CDR1 is KGHDR and CDR2 is SFDVKD. The CDR3 is 18 residues long. The CDR3 protein is CATSDLQKRAGGQETQYF. The CDR3 coding sequence is TGTGCCACCAGTGATTTGCAAAAACGGGCAGGGGGCCAAGAGACCCAGTACTTC.

The chain recombines TRBV7-9 with TRBJ2-7, with 7 bases aligning to TRBD2. The CDR3 contains 14 residues. Germline V gene data show CDR1 as SEHNR and CDR2 as FQNEAQ (reference sequence). Trimming took 3 bases from V and 2 from J; bases not matched to a gene: 4. The CDR3 region is CASSLPSGTYEQYF. The CDR3 DNA is TGTGCCAGCAGCTTGCCTAGCGGAACCTACGAGCAGTACTTC. Combining the CDR3 with reference TRBV7-9 and TRBJ2-7 gives the whole variable domain DTGVSQNPRHKITKRGQNVTFRCDPISEHNRLYWYRQTLGQGPEFLTYFQNEAQLEKSRLLSDRFSAERPKGSFSTLEIQRTEQGDSAMYLCASSLPSGTYEQYFGPGTRLTVT.

The chain uses TRBV9 and TRBJ2-3, with D unresolved. The germline V and J ends were trimmed by 2 bases and 7 bases, with 11 bases remaining between them. The CDR3 has 13 amino acids. Germline loops: CDR1 SGDLS, CDR2 YYNGEE. The CDR3 nucleotides are TGTGCCAGCAGCGTCCTTAGTGATAATACGCAGTATTTT. Its protein is CASSVLSDNTQYF. Based on the CDR3 plus reference TRBV9 and TRBJ2-3, the full variable domain is DSGVTQTPKHLITATGQRVTLRCSPRSGDLSVYWYQQSLDQGLQFLIQYYNGEERAKGNILERFSAQQFPDLHSELNLSSLELGDSALYFCASSVLSDNTQYFGPGTRLTVL.

The chain uses TRBV4-1 and TRBJ1-5; TRBD1 might be the D (5 bases). CDR3 length equals 17 residues. V shed 0 bases and J shed 4 bases, with 16 bases lying between them. CDR1 and CDR2 (germline): MGHRA, YSYEKL. In nucleotides, the CDR3 is TGCGCCAGCAGCCAAGACCCCGGGACCCTAGGGAATCAGCCCCAGCATTTT. Translating it yields CASSQDPGTLGNQPQHF.

The rearrangement links TRBV27 to TRBJ2-1; D gene unclear. V was shortened by 11 bases and J by 6 bases, with 14 bases between the two germline ends. Germline V gene data show CDR1 as MNHEY and CDR2 as SMNVEV (reference sequence). There are 12 residues in the CDR3. Here the CDR3 reads CAPLVRINEQFF. The CDR3 DNA reads as TGTGCCCCCCTAGTACGGATCAATGAGCAGTTCTTC.

The V and J genes are TRBV11-2 and TRBJ2-5; 9 positions agree with TRBD1. The CDR3 totals 16 residues. Germline CDR1 reads SGHAT; CDR2 reads FQNNGV. With 2 bases clipped from V and 6 bases from J, the junction kept 10 bases outside the gene matches. The CDR3 nucleotides are TGTGCCAGCAGCTTACTAACAGGGGGCAAGGGAAAGACCCAGTACTTC. Protein product: CASSLLTGGKGKTQYF.

The V call is TRBV29-1, the J call TRBJ2-3, with no clear D. CDR1 SQVTM and CDR2 ANQGSEA come from the germline V gene. This CDR3 has 12 amino acids. The ends were cut back, 5 bases at V and 2 bases at J, with 8 bases in the middle. CDR3 DNA sequence: TGCAGCGTTCTCACAGACACAGATACGCAGTATTTT. Translation gives CSVLTDTDTQYF.

The chain recombines TRBV29-1 with TRBJ2-3, with 7 bases fitting TRBD1. CDR1 and CDR2 (germline): SQVTM, ANQGSEA. Trimming took 6 bases from V and 9 from J; bases not matched to a gene: 18. This CDR3 has 15 amino acids. As DNA, the CDR3 is TGCAGCGTGCGACAGGGACAACGAGGATCCGGGACGCAGTATTTT. This codes for CSVRQGQRGSGTQYF.

As DNA, the CDR3 is TGCAGCGTTGGTGCAAAAAACTATGGCTACACCTTC. Its translation is CSVGAKNYGYTF. This chain joins TRBV29-1 and TRBJ1-2; D remains ambiguous. Trimming took off 4 bases at V and 2 bases at J, with 8 bases between the two ends. From germline, CDR1 is SQVTM and CDR2 ANQGSEA. This CDR3 has 12 residues.

This clonotype was detected once. This chain joins TRBV12-3 or TRBV12-4 and TRBJ2-3, with 10 bases that match TRBD2. The CDR3 consists of 15 residues. Trimming at V came to 6 bases and at J to 2 bases, leaving 5 bases not matched to a gene. CDR3 protein: CASSSGGAPTDTQYF. CDR3 coding DNA: TGTGCCAGCAGCAGCGGGGGGGCCCCCACAGATACGCAGTATTTT.

The V gene is TRBV29-1, the J gene TRBJ1-1; no clear D gene. CDR1 and CDR2 from the germline V gene are SQVTM and ANQGSEA. V lost 4 bases and J 3 bases, leaving 12 bases between the germline ends. This CDR3 region has 13 residues. The CDR3 DNA follows: TGCAGCGTTGTGGCGGGATGGGACACTGAAGCTTTCTTT. It translates to CSVVAGWDTEAFF.